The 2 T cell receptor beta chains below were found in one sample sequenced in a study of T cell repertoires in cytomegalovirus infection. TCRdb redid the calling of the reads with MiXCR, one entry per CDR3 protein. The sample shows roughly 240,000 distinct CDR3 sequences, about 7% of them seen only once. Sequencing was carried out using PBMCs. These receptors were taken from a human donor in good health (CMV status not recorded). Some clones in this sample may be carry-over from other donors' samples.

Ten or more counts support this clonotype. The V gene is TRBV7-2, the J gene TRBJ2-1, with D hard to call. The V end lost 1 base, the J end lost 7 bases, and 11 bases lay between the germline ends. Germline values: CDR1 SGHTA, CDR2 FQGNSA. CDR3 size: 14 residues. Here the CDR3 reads CASSLGGPVNEQFF. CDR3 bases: TGTGCCAGCAGCTTAGGCGGTCCGGTAAATGAGCAGTTCTTC. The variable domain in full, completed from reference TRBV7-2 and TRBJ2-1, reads GAGVSQSPSNKVTEKGKDVELRCDPISGHTALYWYRQSLGQGLEFLIYFQGNSAPDKSGLPSDRFSAERTGGSVSTLTIQRTQQEDSAVYLCASSLGGPVNEQFFGPGTRLTVL.

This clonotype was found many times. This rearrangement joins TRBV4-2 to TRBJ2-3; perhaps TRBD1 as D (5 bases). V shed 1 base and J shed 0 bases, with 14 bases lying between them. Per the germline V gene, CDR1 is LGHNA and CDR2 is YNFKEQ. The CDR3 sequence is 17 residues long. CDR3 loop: CASSQGGEEFSTDTQYF. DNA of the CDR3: TGTGCCAGCAGCCAAGGGGGCGAGGAGTTTAGCACAGATACGCAGTATTTT.